This TCR beta chain was obtained from a study of a mutant IDH1 vaccine in newly diagnosed glioma. Study as a whole: Initiation of the vaccine course occurred 4-6 weeks after radiotherapy alone, or alongside temozolomide cycles. Antecedent treatment encompassed radiotherapy, temozolomide, or their combination; the majority received both. Broader study findings: Pseudoprogression appeared independent of alterations in top peripheral clonotypes.

Data came from immunoSEQ multiplex PCR; TCRdb stores just in-frame clones and leaves some out. The sample lists 50,000 or so clones, about 86% occurring once. Sample time point: week 5, during vaccination. With topical imiquimod, each dose of the vaccine consisted of 300 ug of mutant IDH1 20-mer peptide. New IDH1-mutant, ATRX-lost WHO grade 3 or 4 astrocytomas occurred in donors. Note on this clone: Its target is unknown.

CDR3 length: 15 amino acids. The germline V and J ends were trimmed by 1 base and 4 bases, with 12 bases remaining between them. CDR1 and CDR2 (germline): SGDLS, YYNGEE. This material consisted of PBMCs, taken from a glioma patient whose treatment included an IDH1 peptide vaccine. The chain employs TRBV9 and TRBJ1-3; no definite D call. This receptor was taken from a woman between 50 and 59 years old with glioma. CDR3 DNA sequence: TGTGCCAGCAGCGTACATCCCTTATCGGGAAACACCATATATTTT. This translates into CASSVHPLSGNTIYF.